These 13 T cell receptor beta chains share one sample of origin, sequenced in a study of early T cells in non-severe SARS-CoV-2 infection. TCRdb called the 5' RACE reads again in MiXCR, with one record for every CDR3 protein. This sample has approximately 35,000 distinct CDR3 sequences, with over 4.5% found just once. The sequenced sample consisted of whole blood. These receptors came from an adult who was a healthcare worker with PCR-confirmed SARS-CoV-2 infection or an uninfected control (not recorded which).

There are many counts of this clonotype. The chain recombines TRBV5-5 with TRBJ1-1; D is uncertain. This CDR3 has 14 residues. Germline loops: CDR1 SGHKS, CDR2 YYEKEE (reference sequence). Between the trimmed V and J ends, which lost 0 bases and 1 base, there was a span of 7 bases. The CDR3 DNA follows: TGTGCCAGCAGCTTGGATCGGTCGAACACTGAAGCTTTCTTT. Translation: CASSLDRSNTEAFF. Full variable domain (missing parts from reference TRBV5-5 and TRBJ1-1): DAGVTQSPTHLIKTRGQQVTLRCSPISGHKSVSWYQQVLGQGPQFIFQYYEKEERGRGNFPDRFSARQFPNYSSELNVNALLLGDSALYLCASSLDRSNTEAFFGQGTRLTVV.

This clonotype was detected only a few times. This sequence joins TRBV7-6 and TRBJ2-3; no reliable D call. Germline loops: CDR1 SGHVS, CDR2 FNYEAQ. V was cut by 2 bases and J by 3 bases, with 18 bases left in between. The CDR3 consists of 17 residues. CDR3 DNA: TGTGCCAGCAGCTTATCCCTGATAGGCAGTGGTACAGATACGCAGTATTTT. It is translated as CASSLSLIGSGTDTQYF.

This clonotype was counted at least ten times. The rearrangement links TRBV19 to TRBJ2-1; maybe TRBD2 (6 bases). From germline, CDR1 is LNHDA and CDR2 SQIVND (reference sequence). The CDR3 is made up of 15 amino acids. The V end lost 3 bases, the J end lost 0 bases, and 9 bases lay between the germline ends. The CDR3 nucleotides read TGTGCCAGTAGTATTGACGGGAGCTCCTACAATGAGCAGTTCTTC. Protein: CASSIDGSSYNEQFF. Together with reference TRBV19 and TRBJ2-1, the CDR3 gives the full variable domain: DGGITQSPKYLFRKEGQNVTLSCEQNLNHDAMYWYRQDPGQGLRLIYYSQIVNDFQKGDIAEGYSVSREKKESFPLTVTSAQKNPTAFYLCASSIDGSSYNEQFFGPGTRLTVL.

The chain's CDR3 is CASGFLTMNTEAFF. CDR3 coding DNA: TGTGCTAGTGGATTTCTTACAATGAACACTGAAGCTTTCTTT. The rearrangement links TRBV12-5 to TRBJ1-1; no clear D gene. Germline V gene sequence: CDR1 LGHNT, CDR2 FRNRAP. There are 14 residues in the CDR3. V lost 6 bases and J lost 0, with 11 bases in between.

This clonotype is medium-sized by share. This sequence joins TRBV29-1 and TRBJ2-3; no firm D call. Germline CDR1 and CDR2: SQVTM and ANQGSEA. V was cut by 4 bases and J by 3 bases, with 17 bases left in between. CDR3 size: 15 residues. CDR3 sequence (DNA): TGCAGCGTTGTTGGGTCCCCGGGTAGTACAGATACGCAGTATTTT. Its translation is CSVVGSPGSTDTQYF.

This clonotype was counted between two and nine times. V gene TRBV7-9 combines with J gene TRBJ2-2, with D tentatively TRBD1 (6 bases). Per the germline V gene, CDR1 is SEHNR and CDR2 is FQNEAQ (reference sequence). The CDR3 extends over 15 amino acids. Trimming took 0 bases from V and 8 from J, leaving 13 bases between them. The CDR3 coding sequence is TGTGCCAGCAGCTTAGCGGGGGCGGCATCAGGGGAGCTGTTTTTT. It specifies CASSLAGAASGELFF.

This clonotype was seen repeatedly, ten times or more. The chain links TRBV19 to TRBJ2-7, with 7 nucleotides matching TRBD1. This CDR3 region has 14 residues. Germline CDR1 and CDR2: LNHDA and SQIVND (reference sequence). With V trimmed by 3 bases and J by 2 bases, 4 bases remained unmatched. In nucleotides, the CDR3 is TGTGCCAGTAGTATGCTACAGGGGCCCTACGAGCAGTACTTC. This encodes CASSMLQGPYEQYF.

This clonotype was observed at least ten times. Here the CDR3 reads CSVGSHSNTGELFF. The CDR3, as DNA: TGCAGCGTTGGGTCCCATAGCAACACCGGGGAGCTGTTTTTT. V gene TRBV29-1 combines with J gene TRBJ2-2; no clear D gene. The length of the CDR3 is 14 residues. Germline CDR1 is SQVTM and CDR2 is ANQGSEA. V was shortened by 4 bases and J by 2 bases, with 11 bases between the two germline ends.

V usage is TRBV5-6 and J usage is TRBJ1-4, with 8 bases identical to TRBD1. Per the germline V gene, CDR1 is SGHDT and CDR2 is YYEEEE. The CDR3 consists of 15 residues. V lost 0 bases and J lost 7; bases outside the gene matches: 5. The CDR3 reads CASSLEGQGGEKLFF. CDR3 sequence (DNA): TGTGCCAGCAGCTTGGAAGGACAGGGAGGTGAAAAACTGTTTTTT.

This clonotype was seen more than once but under ten times. The chain combines TRBV7-8 with TRBJ2-7; TRBD2 matches at 14 bases. The CDR3 totals 15 residues. With V trimmed by 5 bases and J by 4 bases, 4 bases remained unmatched. Germline V CDR1 and CDR2: SGHVS, FQNEAQ. Here the CDR3 DNA reads TGTGCCAGCAGCCCACGGACTAGCGGGGGGTACGAGCAGTACTTC. Translated: CASSPRTSGGYEQYF.

This clonotype was found a few times. V usage is TRBV6-5 and J usage is TRBJ1-2; D uncertain. The germline CDR1 and CDR2 sequences are MNHEY and SVGAGI. V shed 6 bases and J shed 0 bases, with 8 bases lying between them. The CDR3 runs 13 residues. CDR3 loop: CASSYTTNYGYTF. For the CDR3, the DNA is TGTGCCAGCAGCTATACAACTAACTATGGCTACACCTTC.

This clonotype was seen repeatedly, ten times or more. DNA for the CDR3: TGTGCCAGCAGGATGAACAGGGGAGGGCTAAGGACTGAAGCTTTCTTT. Protein sequence: CASRMNRGGLRTEAFF. This chain uses TRBV6-2 or TRBV6-3 with TRBJ1-1, with 7 bases that match TRBD1. V was clipped by 6 bases and J by 5 bases; unmatched bases: 15. CDR1 and CDR2 from the germline V gene are MNHEY and SVGEGT. This CDR3 is built from 16 residues.

This chain links TRBV28 with TRBJ2-5, with D perhaps TRBD2 (5 bases). Germline V gene data show CDR1 as MDHEN and CDR2 as SYDVKM. CDR3 length: 12 residues. Between the trimmed V and J ends, which lost 6 bases and 5 bases, there was a span of 10 bases. In DNA form, the CDR3 reads TGTGCCAGCAGACAACCGGGGGAGACCCAGTACTTC. It yields the protein CASRQPGETQYF.